A single sample is the source of the 5 T cell receptor beta chains below, sequenced in a study of OX40 agonist ivuxolimab in advanced cancers. Libraries were prepared by immunoSEQ multiplex PCR; TCRdb keeps only in-frame clonotypes and omits some of them. The sample lists under 85,000 clones; roughly nine tenths were seen once. The sequenced sample was CD4+ or CD8+ T cells sorted from blood, obtained in a trial of the OX40 agonist ivuxolimab. These receptors came from an adult with an advanced solid tumor such as melanoma, head and neck, liver or kidney cancer.

The rearrangement links TRBV2 to TRBJ2-5; D unclear. V lost 7 bases to trimming and J lost 1 base, with 13 bases between them. The CDR3 is made up of 14 amino acids. Germline lookup yields CDR1 SNHLY and CDR2 FYNNEI. In DNA form, the CDR3 reads TGTGCCAGCATCCCTCAGGTCCTCCAAGAGACCCAGTACTTC. It is translated as CASIPQVLQETQYF. Supplemented by reference TRBV2 and TRBJ2-5, the full variable domain reads EPEVTQTPSHQVTQMGQEVILRCVPISNHLYFYWYRQILGQKVEFLVSFYNNEISEKSEIFDDQFSVERPDGSNFTLKIRSTKLEDSAMYFCASIPQVLQETQYFGPGTRLLVL.

The chain links TRBV19 to TRBJ2-4; possibly TRBD2 for D (6 bases). Looked up from germline, CDR1 is LNHDA and CDR2 is SQIVND (reference sequence). V was shortened by 6 bases and J by 1 base, with 16 bases between the two germline ends. This CDR3 spans 16 amino acids. In DNA form, the CDR3 reads TGTGCCAGTAGCCCTATGGGGGAGGCGGCCAAAAACATTCAGTACTTC. It translates to CASSPMGEAAKNIQYF.

The chain carries TRBV7-9 and TRBJ2-5, with unresolved D. CDR3 length: 10 amino acids. V dropped 5 bases and J dropped 3 bases, with 1 base sitting between them. Germline assignment: CDR1 SEHNR and CDR2 FQNEAQ (reference sequence). CDR3 region: CASSEETQYF. The DNA of the CDR3 is TGTGCCAGCAGCGAAGAGACCCAGTACTTC. Full variable domain (missing parts from reference TRBV7-9 and TRBJ2-5): DTGVSQNPRHKITKRGQNVTFRCDPISEHNRLYWYRQTLGQGPEFLTYFQNEAQLEKSRLLSDRFSAERPKGSFSTLEIQRTEQGDSAMYLCASSEETQYFGPGTRLLVL.

The chain carries TRBV5-4 and TRBJ1-1; 8 bases map to TRBD1. The V segment lost 4 bases and the J segment 11 bases; nucleotides outside the gene matches: 7. This CDR3 spans 12 amino acids. The germline V gene encodes CDR1 SGHNT and CDR2 YYREEE (reference sequence). CDR3 region: CASSRDRRMAFF. The CDR3 DNA sequence: TGTGCCAGCAGCCGGGACAGGCGGATGGCTTTCTTT.

The V call is TRBV14, the J call TRBJ2-7, with TRBD2 matching 7 bases. V dropped 1 base and J dropped 7; count of bases not matched to a gene: 4. The CDR3 is made up of 13 amino acids. CDR1 SGHDN and CDR2 FVKESK come from the germline V gene. In DNA, the CDR3 is TGTGCCAGCAGCCAAGTTCCGGGGGGAGAGCAGTACTTC. Translated, it gives CASSQVPGGEQYF.